This TCR beta chain was captured by sequencing in a study of cytomegalovirus exposure and HLA in healthy donors. This CDR3 is built from 15 residues. CDR1 and CDR2 (germline): MGHRA, YSYEKL. The V end was cut by 0 bases, the J end by 3 bases, with 10 bases between. Primers: 60 Vbeta forward and 13 Jbeta reverse. Data came from immunoSEQ multiplex PCR; TCRdb stores just in-frame clones and leaves some out. The data show tens of thousands of clones, around 76% seen once. The source of this sequence is a male donor in good health and CMV-seropositive. The sample comprised PBMCs. The chain recombines TRBV4-1 with TRBJ2-3; D may be TRBD1 (5 bases). The CDR3 protein is CASSQDQGITDTQYF. The CDR3 region has the DNA TGCGCCAGCAGCCAAGACCAGGGTATTACAGATACGCAGTATTTT.